This entry lists 20 T cell receptor beta chains sequenced from one sample in a study of monozygotic twins with inflammatory bowel disease. TCRdb reprocessed the 5' RACE reads, with one entry per CDR3 protein and no DNA. This sample's table has 400,000 to 500,000 distinct CDR3 sequences. The specimen sequenced was blood. The receptors originated from a human donor with ulcerative colitis or Crohn's disease, or a healthy co-twin of an affected twin (not recorded which).

This rearrangement joins TRBV12-3 or TRBV12-4 to TRBJ2-3; TCRdb returns TRBD2, unconfirmable since there is no DNA. This CDR3 has 16 amino acids. CDR3 loop: CASSPQGGRATDTQYF.

V usage is TRBV2 and J usage is TRBJ2-5; TCRdb's D call of TRBD2 is untestable without DNA. The CDR3 runs to 15 residues. From germline, CDR1 is SNHLY and CDR2 FYNNEI. The CDR3: CASSVVRGRKETQYF.

This chain joins TRBV23-1 and TRBJ2-5; there is no DNA to check the TCRdb D call of TRBD2. TRBV23-1 is an ORF for which the function is uncertain. The CDR3 is 17 amino acids. CDR3 sequence: CASSQTASGDERKTQYF.

This rearrangement joins TRBV5-4 to TRBJ2-7; TCRdb reports TRBD2, a call that lacks DNA to check it against. The CDR3 length is 14 residues. Germline loops: CDR1 SGHNT, CDR2 YYREEE (reference sequence). This CDR3 reads CASSITSGPYEQYF.

V gene TRBV5-5 combines with J gene TRBJ2-1; no DNA is available, so the TRBD2 call from TCRdb remains unchecked. The CDR3 extends over 14 amino acids. Germline V lookup: CDR1 SGHKS, CDR2 YYEKEE (reference sequence). The CDR3 sequence is CASSQTLAGNEQFF.

The chain links TRBV15 to TRBJ2-2. The CDR3 contains 15 residues. Germline CDR1 is LNHNV and CDR2 is YYDKDF (reference sequence). CDR3 protein: CATSRGRGNTGELFF.

The V and J genes are TRBV7-2 and TRBJ1-3; the TCRdb D gene call, TRBD1, has no DNA to confirm it. This CDR3 contains 14 residues. The germline V gene has CDR1 SGHTA and CDR2 FQGNSA. CDR3 loop: CASSQGVSGNTIYF. The full variable domain, with the rest looked up from reference TRBV7-2 and TRBJ1-3, is GAGVSQSPSNKVTEKGKDVELRCDPISGHTALYWYRQSLGQGLEFLIYFQGNSAPDKSGLPSDRFSAERTGGSVSTLTIQRTQQEDSAVYLCASSQGVSGNTIYFGEGSWLTVV.

The CDR3 reads CASSLGTTSGTTGEQFF. This chain uses TRBV7-6 with TRBJ2-1; the D call from TCRdb, TRBD2, cannot be confirmed without DNA. Per the germline V gene, CDR1 is SGHVS and CDR2 is FNYEAQ. The CDR3 covers 17 residues.

V usage is TRBV9 and J usage is TRBJ1-6; TCRdb lists TRBD1, though no DNA is available to test this call. This CDR3 is 15 amino acids long. Germline V lookup: CDR1 SGDLS, CDR2 YYNGEE. CDR3 sequence: CASSVEDRGFSPLHF.

This CDR3 reads CASSLIHNEQFF. This chain uses TRBV7-9 with TRBJ2-1. This CDR3 comprises 12 residues. CDR1 SEHNR and CDR2 FQNEAQ come from the germline V gene (reference sequence). The complete variable domain, with remaining parts taken from reference TRBV7-9 and TRBJ2-1, reads DTGVSQNPRHKITKRGQNVTFRCDPISEHNRLYWYRQTLGQGPEFLTYFQNEAQLEKSRLLSDRFSAERPKGSFSTLEIQRTEQGDSAMYLCASSLIHNEQFFGPGTRLTVL.

The rearrangement joins TRBV29-1 to TRBJ2-3. The CDR3 extends over 13 amino acids. CDR1 and CDR2 (germline): SQVTM, ANQGSEA. CDR3 protein: CSVVAGNTDTQYF.

The chain uses TRBV3-1 and TRBJ2-1; TCRdb indicates TRBD1, and absent DNA this call remains unverified. This CDR3 region has 14 residues. Germline-derived CDR1 and CDR2 are LGHDT and YNNKEL (reference sequence). This CDR3 reads CASSHPGDQREQFF.

The chain uses TRBV27 and TRBJ2-2; checking the TCRdb D call of TRBD1 is not possible without DNA. This CDR3 has 14 amino acids. Germline loops: CDR1 MNHEY, CDR2 SMNVEV (reference sequence). CDR3 residues: CASSLGVWTGELFF.

V and J are TRBV15 and TRBJ2-7; the D gene TCRdb calls, TRBD2, cannot be checked with no DNA. The CDR3 has 15 amino acids. Germline V lookup: CDR1 LNHNV, CDR2 YYDKDF (reference sequence). The CDR3 here is CATSRVDYLENEQYF. Full variable domain (rest looked up from reference TRBV15 and TRBJ2-7): DAMVIQNPRYQVTQFGKPVTLSCSQTLNHNVMYWYQQKSSQAPKLLFHYYDKDFNNEADTPDNFQSRRPNTSFCFLDIRSPGLGDTAMYLCATSRVDYLENEQYFGPGTRLTVT.

The chain carries TRBV6-5 and TRBJ2-7; TCRdb's D call of TRBD1 is untestable without DNA. This CDR3 contains 14 residues. CDR1 MNHEY and CDR2 SVGAGI come from the germline V gene. The CDR3 loop is CASSYVGGAYEQYF.

The CDR3 is CASSLRGYRDRLSGANVLTF. V and J are TRBV5-1 and TRBJ2-6; TCRdb calls TRBD1, which cannot be checked without DNA. From germline, CDR1 is SGHRS and CDR2 YFSETQ. This CDR3 is built from 20 residues.

The chain has TRBV7-3 and TRBJ2-6; TCRdb indicates TRBD1, and absent DNA this call remains unverified. Germline V gene sequence: CDR1 SGHTA, CDR2 FQGTGA. The CDR3 totals 14 residues. CDR3 amino acids: CASSKGAGANVLTF.

The gene calls are TRBV12-3 or TRBV12-4 and TRBJ2-3; TCRdb reports TRBD1, a call that lacks DNA to check it against. This CDR3 is 13 amino acids long. The CDR3 protein is CASSLGGGHTQYF.

V is TRBV6-1 and J is TRBJ2-5; TCRdb picks TRBD1, but there is no DNA to check that call. Germline CDR1 reads MNHNS; CDR2 reads SASEGT. There are 15 residues in the CDR3. The CDR3 loop is CASRHRDRGRETQYF.

V and J are TRBV29-1 and TRBJ2-5. Germline CDR1 SQVTM, CDR2 ANQGSEA. CDR3 size: 11 residues. This chain's CDR3 is CSGYSQETQYF.